A single sample gave rise to the 20 T cell receptor beta chains below, sequenced in a study of blood T cell repertoires in COVID-19. Sequencing was performed with immunoSEQ multiplex PCR; in TCRdb, only in-frame clones are kept and a portion is missing. The sample has around 400,000 clones; around 87% are singletons. The sequencing input was peripheral blood. Receptor source: a woman aged 60-75 years with COVID-19, enrolled during active disease.

This rearrangement joins TRBV18 to TRBJ1-3; D is ambiguous. Per germline, CDR1 KGHSH and CDR2 LQKENI. The CDR3 contains 15 residues. V gave up 2 bases and J gave up 4 bases, with 12 bases separating them. CDR3 in amino acids: CASSPIEGTGNTIYF. The CDR3 DNA is TGTGCCAGCTCACCAATTGAGGGCACCGGAAACACCATATATTTT. Using reference TRBV18 and TRBJ1-3 for the parts outside the CDR3, the full variable domain is NAGVMQNPRHLVRRRGQEARLRCSPMKGHSHVYWYRQLPEEGLKFMVYLQKENIIDESGMPKERFSAEFPKEGPSILRIQQVVRGDSAAYFCASSPIEGTGNTIYFGEGSWLTVV.

This chain joins TRBV19 and TRBJ2-3; weak D call: TRBD1 (5 bases). Germline loops: CDR1 LNHDA, CDR2 SQIVND (reference sequence). Trimming took off 8 bases at V and 0 bases at J, with 15 bases between the two ends. CDR3 length: 15 residues. The CDR3 coding sequence is TGTGCCAGTGGACGAGCAGGACATAGCACAGATACGCAGTATTTT. Amino acid sequence: CASGRAGHSTDTQYF.

The chain combines TRBV28 with TRBJ2-7; D gene uncertain. The germline gives CDR1 MDHEN, CDR2 SYDVKM. V was clipped by 5 bases and J by 3 bases, with 11 bases between them. There are 13 residues in the CDR3. The CDR3 DNA follows: TGTGCCAGCAGTGGGCCTTGGAACTACGAGCAGTACTTC. Protein: CASSGPWNYEQYF. Supplemented by reference TRBV28 and TRBJ2-7, the full variable domain reads DVKVTQSSRYLVKRTGEKVFLECVQDMDHENMFWYRQDPGLGLRLIYFSYDVKMKEKGDIPEGYSVSREKKERFSLILESASTNQTSMYLCASSGPWNYEQYFGPGTRLTVT.

This clone has more than one count but fewer than ten. V usage is TRBV9 and J usage is TRBJ2-1, with TRBD2 identical over 9 bases. Germline V gives CDR1 SGDLS, CDR2 YYNGEE. Trimming cost V 0 bases and J 1 base; bases outside gene matches: 2. This CDR3 region has 16 residues. For the CDR3, the DNA is TGTGCCAGCAGCGTAGAGGCGGGGGGGTCCTACAATGAGCAGTTCTTC. Its protein is CASSVEAGGSYNEQFF.

V and J are TRBV29-1 and TRBJ2-3, with D unclear. Deletions cut 4 bases from V and 6 bases from J, with 5 bases between. The germline V gene has CDR1 SQVTM and CDR2 ANQGSEA. This CDR3 spans 10 amino acids. The CDR3 loop is CSVALDTQYF. CDR3 nucleotide sequence: TGCAGCGTTGCCCTTGATACGCAGTATTTT.

This clone appeared a single time. The chain combines TRBV6-6 with TRBJ1-2; TRBD1 matches 7 bases. The trim removed 7 bases at V and 7 bases at J, leaving 12 bases unmatched. The length of the CDR3 is 14 residues. In germline, CDR1 is MNHNY, CDR2 SVGAGI (reference sequence). Here the CDR3 DNA reads TGTGCCAGCACCCAGACAGGGTATAGGGTTGGCTACACCTTC. Its protein product is CASTQTGYRVGYTF.

The chain joins TRBV5-1 to TRBJ2-2; no definite D call. Germline V gene lookup returns CDR1 SGHRS and CDR2 YFSETQ. Trimming removed 1 base at V and 4 bases at J, with 11 bases between. CDR3 length: 15 amino acids. CDR3 in amino acids: CASSLPESGTGELFF. As DNA, the CDR3 is TGCGCCAGCAGCTTGCCCGAGTCAGGCACCGGGGAGCTGTTTTTT.

In DNA form, the CDR3 reads TGTGCCAGCAGCCAAAGAATGGGAACGGGGGCTTTCTTT. It is translated as CASSQRMGTGAFF. The rearrangement links TRBV3-1 (or the pseudogene TRBV3-2) to TRBJ1-1; no clear D. Germline assignment: CDR1 LGHDT and CDR2 YNNKEL (reference sequence). The CDR3 runs to 13 residues. The V and J ends lost 2 bases and 11 bases respectively, with 15 bases between them.

This clone was detected only a few times. This chain links TRBV25-1 with TRBJ1-5; D gene uncertain. This CDR3 is built from 16 residues. Deletions cut 4 bases from V and 1 base from J, with 14 bases between. Germline CDR1 MGHDK, CDR2 SYGVNS. The CDR3 region is CASSADGGMSNQPQHF. The CDR3, as DNA: TGTGCCAGCAGTGCGGACGGAGGAATGAGCAATCAGCCCCAGCATTTT.

This chain connects TRBV7-8 to TRBJ2-2; 8 nucleotides match TRBD2. V lost 5 bases to trimming and J lost 7 bases; unmatched junction nucleotides: 12. The CDR3 sequence is 16 residues long. Per the germline V gene, CDR1 is SGHVS and CDR2 is FQNEAQ. The CDR3 reads CASSPWGGGTGGELFF. CDR3 coding DNA: TGTGCCAGCAGCCCATGGGGCGGGGGGACCGGCGGGGAGCTGTTTTTT.

V gene TRBV29-1 combines with J gene TRBJ1-2; D unclear. The germline V gene encodes CDR1 SQVTM and CDR2 ANQGSEA. The germline V and J ends were trimmed by 6 bases and 1 base, with 9 bases remaining between them. The CDR3 length is 12 residues. The CDR3 DNA reads as TGCAGCGTCGTCGTCAGTAACTATGGCTACACCTTC. Translating gives CSVVVSNYGYTF.

The chain employs TRBV5-3 and TRBJ2-4; 8 bases are shared with TRBD2. Being an ORF, TRBV5-3 has a function that is uncertain. V shed 2 bases and J 8 bases; nucleotides not matched to a gene: 6. The CDR3 loop spans 14 amino acids. This CDR3 is CARSFGGAGDIQYF. In DNA form, the CDR3 reads TGTGCCAGAAGCTTCGGGGGGGCCGGGGACATTCAGTACTTC.

This chain connects TRBV18 to TRBJ2-3, with 9 bases identical to TRBD2. The CDR3 spans 16 residues. Germline assignment: CDR1 KGHSH and CDR2 LQKENI. The V segment lost 0 bases and the J segment 6 bases; nucleotides outside the gene matches: 7. CDR3 in amino acids: CASSPPPSGINDTQYF. CDR3 nucleotide sequence: TGTGCCAGCTCACCACCGCCTAGCGGGATCAATGATACGCAGTATTTT.

This chain connects TRBV18 to TRBJ1-5; D unresolved. From germline, CDR1 is KGHSH and CDR2 LQKENI. The CDR3 is 13 amino acids. V was shortened by 4 bases and J by 7 bases, with 11 bases between the two germline ends. The CDR3 sequence is CASSLVSLQPQHF. The CDR3 nucleotides read TGTGCCAGCTCACTCGTATCCCTCCAGCCCCAGCATTTT.

This chain connects TRBV10-2 to TRBJ1-1, with unresolved D. The germline V gene encodes CDR1 WSHSY and CDR2 SAAADI. Trimming left V 4 bases short and J 0 bases short, with 6 bases between. This CDR3 spans 13 amino acids. As DNA, the CDR3 is TGCGCCAGCAGTGGCGGGATGAACACTGAAGCTTTCTTT. It specifies CASSGGMNTEAFF.

This chain connects TRBV5-1 to TRBJ1-6; TRBD1 matches 8 bases. The CDR3 spans 17 residues. Germline lookup yields CDR1 SGHRS and CDR2 YFSETQ. The V segment lost 4 bases and the J segment 8 bases; nucleotides outside the gene matches: 14. DNA for the CDR3: TGCGCCAGCAGCCACGGACAGGGTCGGGTATGGGATTCACCCCTCCACTTT. Its translation is CASSHGQGRVWDSPLHF. Supplemented by reference TRBV5-1 and TRBJ1-6, the full variable domain reads KAGVTQTPRYLIKTRGQQVTLSCSPISGHRSVSWYQQTPGQGLQFLFEYFSETQRNKGNFPGRFSGRQFSNSRSEMNVSTLELGDSALYLCASSHGQGRVWDSPLHFGNGTRLTVT.

This clone came up many times. The V gene is TRBV5-6, the J gene TRBJ1-1; possible D gene TRBD1, 5 bases. The germline V and J ends were trimmed by 1 base and 1 base, with 5 bases remaining between them. This CDR3 region has 13 residues. Germline V gene data show CDR1 as SGHDT and CDR2 as YYEEEE. This chain's CDR3 is CASSLTGNTEAFF. The CDR3 DNA is TGTGCCAGCAGCTTGACAGGGAACACTGAAGCTTTCTTT. Full variable domain (remainder filled in from reference TRBV5-6 and TRBJ1-1): DAGVTQSPTHLIKTRGQQVTLRCSPKSGHDTVSWYQQALGQGPQFIFQYYEEEERQRGNFPDRFSGHQFPNYSSELNVNALLLGDSALYLCASSLTGNTEAFFGQGTRLTVV.

This chain joins TRBV5-1 and TRBJ2-5; perhaps TRBD2 as D (7 bases). There are 13 residues in the CDR3. Looked up from germline, CDR1 is SGHRS and CDR2 is YFSETQ. Trimming took off 7 bases at V and 4 bases at J, with 14 bases between the two ends. The CDR3 here is CASRPGGPETQYF. In nucleotides, the CDR3 is TGCGCCAGCCGCCCCGGGGGGCCAGAGACCCAGTACTTC.

This chain uses TRBV7-2 with TRBJ2-3; 9 bases are a match to TRBD2. The CDR3 contains 16 residues. Trimming removed 4 bases from V and 4 bases from J; junction bases left unmatched: 9. The germline CDR1 and CDR2 sequences are SGHTA and FQGNSA. CDR3 in amino acids: CASSSLGLALPDTQYF. The CDR3 bases are TGTGCCAGCAGCTCCCTCGGACTAGCGTTACCAGATACGCAGTATTTT.

The chain joins TRBV6-6 to TRBJ1-3, with D possibly being TRBD1 (5 bases). This CDR3 has 13 residues. Trimming shortened V by 5 bases and J by 6 bases, and 11 bases separated the two germline ends. The V gene's germline CDR1 is MNHNY and CDR2 SVGAGI (reference sequence). Here the CDR3 DNA reads TGTGCCAGCAGTGGCAGGGAATTAAACACCATATATTTT. Its translation is CASSGRELNTIYF.